The next 31 T cell receptor beta chains were all read from a single sample in a study of blood T cell repertoires in COVID-19 (dated by TCRdb to 2018 to 2020). The library was obtained by the immunoSEQ multiplex PCR assay. Sourced from immuneACCESS, this table was stored by TCRdb with only in-frame sequences that have V and J called. A share of the clones is absent; for the studies checked, an unresolved V gene accounts for under half, and the remainder has no known explanation. A total of 300,000 to 400,000 clones appear in this sample, around 90% of them only once. The ten largest clones take up about 3.5% of the sample. Source material: peripheral blood. The receptors were gathered from a woman between 18 and 30 years old who had recovered from COVID-19.

The gene calls are TRBV3-1 (or the pseudogene TRBV3-2) and TRBJ1-2; D is ambiguous. V was trimmed by 4 bases and J by 3 bases, leaving 21 bases between them. CDR3 length: 17 residues. The germline V gene encodes CDR1 LGHDT and CDR2 YNNKEL (reference sequence). The CDR3 bases are TGTGCCAGCAGCCTCGAAAACGGCGGGCGAGCTTACTATGGCTACACCTTC. Translating it yields CASSLENGGRAYYGYTF.

V usage is TRBV19 and J usage is TRBJ1-5; 10 bases align to TRBD1. Germline values: CDR1 LNHDA, CDR2 SQIVND (reference sequence). This CDR3 contains 15 residues. After removal of 6 bases from V and 3 bases from J, the junction contained 5 bases not matched to a gene. The CDR3 DNA follows: TGTGCCAGTAGCCTGGGACAGGGGTACAATCAGCCCCAGCATTTT. This sequence encodes CASSLGQGYNQPQHF.

The gene calls are TRBV5-1 and TRBJ1-6; possible D gene TRBD1, 5 bases. With 2 bases removed from V and 9 bases from J, the gap between germline ends came to 12 bases. The CDR3 has 14 amino acids. Germline assignment: CDR1 SGHRS and CDR2 YFSETQ. CDR3 in DNA: TGCGCCAGCAGCTTACAAGGGGATGGTTCACCCCTCCACTTT. Translating gives CASSLQGDGSPLHF.

This rearrangement joins TRBV18 to TRBJ2-5, with TRBD2 matching over 11 bases. The J segment lost 4 bases and the V segment lost 3 bases, leaving 4 bases of the junction unmatched. From germline, CDR1 is KGHSH and CDR2 LQKENI. This CDR3 contains 15 residues. CDR3 coding DNA: TGTGCCAGCTCACCCCGCCTAGCGGGAGGAGAGACCCAGTACTTC. This codes for CASSPRLAGGETQYF.

The J gene is TRBJ2-2, the V gene TRBV5-5; 9 bases are a match to TRBD1. Germline trimming cut 3 bases from V and 3 bases from J; bases unmatched to any gene: 6. The CDR3 has 16 amino acids. Germline V gene sequence: CDR1 SGHKS, CDR2 YYEKEE (reference sequence). CDR3 sequence reads: CASSWGTGSDTGELFF. In DNA form, the CDR3 reads TGTGCCAGCAGCTGGGGGACAGGGTCGGACACCGGGGAGCTGTTTTTT.

The gene calls are TRBV7-9 and TRBJ2-3; 11 nucleotides line up with TRBD2. Germline loops: CDR1 SEHNR, CDR2 FQNEAQ (reference sequence). This CDR3 has 16 residues. The trim removed 3 bases at V and 5 bases at J, leaving 7 bases unmatched. The CDR3 loop is CASSLILAGVGDTQYF. DNA of the CDR3: TGTGCCAGCAGCTTGATACTAGCGGGAGTGGGAGATACGCAGTATTTT.

This clone was counted between two and nine times. The rearrangement links TRBV4-1 to TRBJ1-1; D is unresolved. Deletions cut 0 bases from V and 4 bases from J, with 9 bases between. CDR1 MGHRA and CDR2 YSYEKL come from the germline V gene. This CDR3 has 14 residues. The CDR3 nucleotides read TGCGCCAGCAGCCAAGAGCCGAGGGTCACTGAAGCTTTCTTT. Amino acid sequence: CASSQEPRVTEAFF.

This rearrangement joins TRBV24-1 to TRBJ1-5; D not certain. CDR3 length: 12 residues. Trimming left V 7 bases short and J 4 bases short, with 7 bases between. Germline V gene lookup returns CDR1 KGHDR and CDR2 SFDVKD. The CDR3 coding sequence is TGTGCCACCAGCTACGGGAATCAGCCCCAGCATTTT. Translating gives CATSYGNQPQHF.

This clone showed up just a few times. J is TRBJ2-2 and V is TRBV11-2; the match to TRBD1 covers 8 bases. CDR3 length: 19 residues. The V and J ends lost 0 bases and 2 bases, in that order; junction bases with no gene match: 11. Germline V gives CDR1 SGHAT, CDR2 FQNNGV. The CDR3 DNA sequence: TGTGCCAGCAGCTTAGATGCGTGGACAGGGATCGGTAACACCGGGGAGCTGTTTTTT. Translated, it gives CASSLDAWTGIGNTGELFF.

This chain connects TRBV2 to TRBJ2-3; D not certain. This CDR3 contains 14 residues. Trimming left V 7 bases short and J 0 bases short, with 11 bases between. Germline CDR1 reads SNHLY; CDR2 reads FYNNEI. The DNA of the CDR3 is TGTGCCAGCAATTTGCGGTTTAGCACAGATACGCAGTATTTT. Translating it yields CASNLRFSTDTQYF. The variable domain in full, completed from reference TRBV2 and TRBJ2-3, reads EPEVTQTPSHQVTQMGQEVILRCVPISNHLYFYWYRQILGQKVEFLVSFYNNEISEKSEIFDDQFSVERPDGSNFTLKIRSTKLEDSAMYFCASNLRFSTDTQYFGPGTRLTVL.

This clone has a handful of counts. The rearrangement uses TRBV28 and TRBJ1-5; TRBD1 might be the D (6 bases). Per the germline V gene, CDR1 is MDHEN and CDR2 is SYDVKM. Deletions cut 5 bases from V and 0 bases from J, with 11 bases between. The length of the CDR3 is 15 residues. CDR3: CASSPRGNSNQPQHF. The CDR3 DNA reads as TGTGCCAGCAGTCCCAGGGGTAATAGCAATCAGCCCCAGCATTTT.

The J gene is TRBJ2-4, the V gene TRBV3-1 (or the pseudogene TRBV3-2); TRBD2 matches 11 bases. In germline, CDR1 is LGHDT, CDR2 YNNKEL (reference sequence). With V trimmed by 5 bases and J by 0 bases, 6 bases remained unmatched. The CDR3 consists of 17 residues. CDR3 protein: CASSIGLAGIAKNIQYF. For the CDR3, the DNA is TGTGCCAGCAGCATCGGACTAGCGGGCATAGCCAAAAACATTCAGTACTTC.

This clone has just one count. V usage is TRBV9 and J usage is TRBJ2-3; 12 bases are a match to TRBD2. V was clipped by 0 bases and J by 1 base; unmatched bases: 6. CDR1 is SGDLS, CDR2 YYNGEE, per germline. The CDR3 sequence is 18 residues long. The CDR3 reads CASSVASGRGRGTDTQYF. Here the CDR3 DNA reads TGTGCCAGCAGCGTAGCTAGCGGGAGGGGACGAGGCACAGATACGCAGTATTTT.

This clone came up a few times. The CDR3, as DNA: TGTGCCAGCAGCTTAGCGGGAGGTGGGGAGCAGTTCTTC. Amino acids: CASSLAGGGEQFF. The chain joins TRBV13 to TRBJ2-1, with 7 bases lining up with TRBD2. Germline lookup yields CDR1 PRHDT and CDR2 FYEKMQ (reference sequence). Trimming took 1 base from V and 10 from J; bases not matched to a gene: 4. The CDR3 is 13 residues long.

The chain carries TRBV4-1 and TRBJ1-1; tentatively, D is TRBD1 (5 bases). The CDR3 is made up of 13 amino acids. In germline, CDR1 is MGHRA, CDR2 YSYEKL. With 4 bases removed from V and 0 bases from J, the gap between germline ends came to 6 bases. The CDR3 bases are TGCGCCAGCAGCCGACAGATGAACACTGAAGCTTTCTTT. Encoded protein: CASSRQMNTEAFF.

The chain recombines TRBV2 with TRBJ2-6; tentative D call: TRBD2 (5 bases). The germline V gene encodes CDR1 SNHLY and CDR2 FYNNEI. The CDR3 runs to 15 residues. V was trimmed by 8 bases and J by 3 bases, leaving 14 bases between them. CDR3 amino acids: CASGGLDFGANVLTF. The CDR3 DNA sequence: TGTGCCAGCGGCGGACTGGACTTTGGGGCCAACGTCCTGACTTTC.

This clone was observed once. The chain combines TRBV11-3 with TRBJ2-1; 13 bases are a match to TRBD2. Germline trimming cut 3 bases from V and 7 bases from J; bases unmatched to any gene: 12. Germline loops: CDR1 SGHNT, CDR2 YENEEA. This CDR3 is built from 18 residues. CDR3 nucleotides: TGTGCCAGCAGCTTCGTCCCGAGGACTAGCGGGAGTCAGAATGAGCAGTTCTTC. Translating it yields CASSFVPRTSGSQNEQFF. Complete variable domain (other parts from reference TRBV11-3 and TRBJ2-1): EAGVVQSPRYKIIEKKQPVAFWCNPISGHNTLYWYLQNLGQGPELLIRYENEEAVDDSQLPKDRFSAERLKGVDSTLKIQPAELGDSAVYLCASSFVPRTSGSQNEQFFGPGTRLTVL.

CDR3 region: CASSQVATPYNEQFF. In DNA, the CDR3 is TGCGCCAGCAGCCAAGTCGCTACCCCCTACAATGAGCAGTTCTTC. The rearrangement joins TRBV4-3 to TRBJ2-1; D is ambiguous. The CDR3 length is 15 residues. Trimming removed 1 base from V and 2 bases from J, with 9 bases in between. CDR1 and CDR2 from the germline V gene are LGHNA and YSLEER.

DNA of the CDR3: TGTGCCAGCAGAGAAGTGCTAGCGGGAGCGGATACGCAGTATTTT. It codes for CASREVLAGADTQYF. The chain recombines TRBV7-2 with TRBJ2-3, with TRBD2 matching over 10 bases. Germline lookup yields CDR1 SGHTA and CDR2 FQGNSA. This CDR3 region has 15 residues. The V gene end was trimmed by 6 bases and the J gene end by 6 bases; junction bases not matched to a gene: 9.

This chain links TRBV10-3 with TRBJ1-5; a weak D match, TRBD1 (6 bases). Between the trimmed V and J ends, which lost 8 bases and 0 bases, there was a span of 14 bases. Germline V gives CDR1 ENHRY, CDR2 SYGVKD. The CDR3 runs 15 residues. The CDR3 DNA reads TGTGCCATCTCGTCAGGGGCTTATAGCAATCAGCCCCAGCATTTT. Protein: CAISSGAYSNQPQHF.

V is TRBV29-1 and J is TRBJ2-5; D not certain. This CDR3 contains 16 residues. Between the trimmed V and J ends, which lost 6 bases and 1 base, there was a span of 21 bases. In germline, CDR1 is SQVTM, CDR2 ANQGSEA. CDR3 sequence: CSVISDGGPVQETQYF. The DNA of the CDR3 is TGCAGCGTGATCAGTGATGGTGGGCCCGTCCAAGAGACCCAGTACTTC.

This chain connects TRBV30 to TRBJ1-1; D not resolved. This CDR3 has 15 residues. V lost 0 bases to trimming and J lost 4 bases, with 15 bases between them. CDR1 is GTSNPN and CDR2 is SVGIG in the germline V gene (reference sequence). CDR3 in amino acids: CAWSVFGVVVTEAFF. CDR3 coding DNA: TGTGCCTGGAGTGTCTTCGGGGTGGTGGTCACTGAAGCTTTCTTT.

J is TRBJ2-1 and V is TRBV4-3, with 7 bases aligning to TRBD2. The ends lost 0 bases at V and 0 bases at J; junction bases unmatched: 2. Looked up from germline, CDR1 is LGHNA and CDR2 is YSLEER. The CDR3 sequence is 16 residues long. The CDR3 DNA is TGCGCCAGCAGCCAAGATCGCGGGAGCTCCTACAATGAGCAGTTCTTC. Its protein is CASSQDRGSSYNEQFF.

V usage is TRBV11-2 and J usage is TRBJ1-2, with D uncertain. This CDR3 is built from 18 residues. Trimming took off 6 bases at V and 2 bases at J, with 25 bases between the two ends. Germline values: CDR1 SGHAT, CDR2 FQNNGV. The CDR3 spells CASRPFGSRREGNYGYTF. The CDR3 DNA sequence: TGTGCCAGCAGACCGTTCGGATCTCGCCGGGAGGGAAACTATGGCTACACCTTC.

V and J are TRBV7-9 and TRBJ2-1, with 9 positions matching TRBD1. CDR1 and CDR2 from the germline V gene are SEHNR and FQNEAQ (reference sequence). The CDR3 is 17 residues long. V was pared by 4 bases and J by 12 bases, with 19 bases of the junction left unmatched. The DNA of the CDR3 is TGTGCCAGCAGCTCGTACTTCCGGGACAGGGAGCGGGGAGGGCAGTTCTTC. It is translated as CASSSYFRDRERGGQFF.

This clone was counted a single time. The genes are TRBV5-4 and TRBJ2-1, with D maybe TRBD2 (6 bases). Germline V lookup: CDR1 SGHNT, CDR2 YYREEE (reference sequence). This CDR3 has 13 residues. Trimming removed 2 bases at V and 5 bases at J, with 8 bases between. CDR3 residues: CASSFGGDNEQFF. The CDR3 DNA follows: TGTGCCAGCAGCTTCGGAGGGGACAATGAGCAGTTCTTC.

The chain carries TRBV9 and TRBJ2-3; 10 positions agree with TRBD2. Germline values: CDR1 SGDLS, CDR2 YYNGEE. The CDR3 loop spans 15 amino acids. The V segment lost 1 base and the J segment 3 bases; nucleotides outside the gene matches: 2. For the CDR3, the DNA is TGTGCCAGCAGCGTACTAGCGGGAGTAACAGATACGCAGTATTTT. Encoded protein: CASSVLAGVTDTQYF.

V gene TRBV12-3 or TRBV12-4 combines with J gene TRBJ2-1, with D possibly TRBD1 on 7 matching bases. V was cut by 3 bases and J by 9 bases, with 9 bases left in between. This CDR3 is built from 12 residues. The CDR3 DNA sequence: TGTGCCAGCAGTTTTCAGGGGGGTGAGCAGTTCTTC. This sequence encodes CASSFQGGEQFF.

This clone was picked up one time. V and J are TRBV2 and TRBJ1-5; 12 positions match TRBD1. CDR1 and CDR2 (germline): SNHLY, FYNNEI. V shed 4 bases and J 4 bases; nucleotides not matched to a gene: 8. The CDR3 spans 17 residues. This CDR3 is CASSGGTGGSENQPQHF. In DNA form, the CDR3 reads TGTGCCAGCAGTGGGGGGACAGGGGGCTCTGAGAATCAGCCCCAGCATTTT.

This chain links TRBV5-5 with TRBJ2-5, with TRBD2 matching 7 bases. There are 13 residues in the CDR3. Germline values: CDR1 SGHKS, CDR2 YYEKEE (reference sequence). V shed 3 bases, J shed 7 bases, and the junction held 6 bases outside the gene matches. CDR3: CASSWEWEGTQYF. The CDR3 nucleotides are TGTGCCAGCAGCTGGGAGTGGGAGGGGACCCAGTACTTC.

This clone occurred a few times. V is TRBV7-4 and J is TRBJ1-2; D is uncertain. The CDR3 covers 13 residues. V shed 1 base and J shed 2 bases, with 5 bases lying between them. Germline V lookup: CDR1 SGHVT, CDR2 SQSDAQ. Written as DNA, the CDR3 is TGTGCCAGCAGCTTAGAACAGAACTATGGCTACACCTTC. Translating gives CASSLEQNYGYTF.